This entry lists 14 T cell receptor beta chains sequenced from one sample in a study of blood T cells in healthy people across ages. For the second PCR, which ran for about 6 to 12 cycles, a sample-barcoded 5' primer and a J-beta primer mix were used. TCRdb re-called the 5' RACE reads with MiXCR, one entry per CDR3 protein. The data show around 650,000 distinct CDR3 sequences, with 32% seen just once and approximately 15% held by the top ten. Sequenced sample: blood. The origin of the receptors is a woman at least 80 years old in good health.

J is TRBJ2-7 and V is TRBV7-2; D is unresolved. Germline-derived CDR1 and CDR2 are SGHTA and FQGNSA. This CDR3 contains 13 residues. V lost 1 base and J 6 bases, leaving 10 bases between the germline ends. For the CDR3, the DNA is TGTGCCAGCAGCTTAGGGTCCTACGGCGAGCAGTACTTC. It codes for CASSLGSYGEQYF.

At least ten counts were recorded for this clonotype. This chain uses TRBV15 with TRBJ2-3; 7 nucleotides match TRBD2. This CDR3 is built from 14 residues. Germline CDR1 and CDR2: LNHNV and YYDKDF (reference sequence). J was trimmed by 2 bases and V by 8 bases; bases with no gene match: 7. Here the CDR3 reads CATRAGSITDTQYF. CDR3 DNA sequence: TGTGCCACCCGAGCGGGGAGTATCACAGATACGCAGTATTTT. Drawing the rest from reference TRBV15 and TRBJ2-3, the complete variable domain is DAMVIQNPRYQVTQFGKPVTLSCSQTLNHNVMYWYQQKSSQAPKLLFHYYDKDFNNEADTPDNFQSRRPNTSFCFLDIRSPGLGDTAMYLCATRAGSITDTQYFGPGTRLTVL.

The chain joins TRBV7-2 to TRBJ2-1; possibly TRBD2 for D (6 bases). This CDR3 is 18 amino acids long. The germline gives CDR1 SGHTA, CDR2 FQGNSA. The germline V and J ends were trimmed by 8 bases and 4 bases, with 27 bases remaining between them. The CDR3 DNA reads as TGTGCCAGCGGCTGGCCCCCGGGGGAGGACTACGATTACAATGAGCAGTTCTTC. Translated: CASGWPPGEDYDYNEQFF.

This clonotype was seen just once. A much more abundant neighbour one base away suggests this may be a read error. This sequence joins TRBV20-1 and TRBJ2-1; TRBD2 aligns across 14 bases. The V gene end was trimmed by 6 bases and the J gene end by 8 bases; junction bases not matched to a gene: 12. The CDR3 runs 16 residues. Germline assignment: CDR1 DFQATT and CDR2 SNEGSKA (reference sequence). CDR3 sequence reads: CSALPGLAGVYDEQFF. CDR3 DNA sequence: TGCAGTGCCCTGCCGGGACTAGCGGGGGTTTACGATGAGCAGTTCTTC.

This clonotype appeared many times. V usage is TRBV20-1 and J usage is TRBJ2-3, with 10 bases that match TRBD2. This CDR3 region has 15 residues. V was pared by 3 bases and J by 0 bases, with 3 bases of the junction left unmatched. Germline CDR1 DFQATT, CDR2 SNEGSKA (reference sequence). Here the CDR3 DNA reads TGCAGTGCTAGCGCTAGCGGGGGAAGCACAGATACGCAGTATTTT. Translation: CSASASGGSTDTQYF.

The chain is built from TRBV6-5 and TRBJ2-1, with TRBD2 identical over 7 bases. The trim removed 10 bases at V and 4 bases at J, leaving 7 bases unmatched. The CDR3 has 13 amino acids. Germline loops: CDR1 MNHEY, CDR2 SVGAGI. CDR3 in DNA: TGTGCCACCATGGGAGGGGCTTACAATGAGCAGTTCTTC. As protein: CATMGGAYNEQFF.

This clonotype was seen a handful of times. The chain has TRBV19 and TRBJ1-2; D not resolved. The V gene lost 10 bases and the J gene lost 0 bases, with 18 bases spanning the gap. Germline loops: CDR1 LNHDA, CDR2 SQIVND (reference sequence). The CDR3 covers 15 residues. This CDR3 is CATSSRMAANYGYTF. CDR3 nucleotide sequence: TGTGCCACTTCTTCCCGAATGGCAGCTAACTATGGCTACACCTTC. The entire variable domain, with the rest obtained from reference TRBV19 and TRBJ1-2, is as follows: DGGITQSPKYLFRKEGQNVTLSCEQNLNHDAMYWYRQDPGQGLRLIYYSQIVNDFQKGDIAEGYSVSREKKESFPLTVTSAQKNPTAFYLCATSSRMAANYGYTFGSGTRLTVV.

With respect to this clonotype: A read error may produce the germline difference seen at one junction end. The chain carries TRBV12-3 or TRBV12-4 and TRBJ2-3, with 9 bases identical to TRBD1. The CDR3 is made up of 16 amino acids. CDR3 nucleotides: TGTGCCAGCAGTTTATCAGACAGGGGGGAGGCAGATGCGCAGTATTTT. It is translated as CASSLSDRGEADAQYF.

The V and J genes are TRBV6-1 and TRBJ1-1, with a tentative D call TRBD1 (5 bases). Germline V lookup: CDR1 MNHNS, CDR2 SASEGT. V was pared by 5 bases and J by 0 bases, with 19 bases between. The CDR3 runs to 17 residues. In DNA form, the CDR3 reads TGTGCCAGCAGTCCGGGGCTACTGGGACCCCTGAACACTGAAGCTTTCTTT. Translated: CASSPGLLGPLNTEAFF.

This clonotype was found many times. This chain connects TRBV6-5 to TRBJ1-6; a possible D gene is TRBD1 (6 bases). V shed 4 bases and J shed 6 bases, with 10 bases lying between them. Germline V gene sequence: CDR1 MNHEY, CDR2 SVGAGI. There are 14 residues in the CDR3. Here the CDR3 reads CASSWDTSNSPLHF. In DNA, the CDR3 is TGTGCCAGCAGTTGGGACACCTCTAATTCACCCCTCCACTTT.

The chain has TRBV2 and TRBJ1-5, with D hard to call. This CDR3 has 15 residues. V lost 6 bases and J lost 3, with 15 bases in between. Looked up from germline, CDR1 is SNHLY and CDR2 is FYNNEI. This CDR3 is CASRPDPGSNQPQHF. The CDR3 DNA reads as TGTGCCAGCAGACCCGACCCCGGGTCCAATCAGCCCCAGCATTTT.

The gene calls are TRBV30 and TRBJ1-5, with D unclear. Trimming took 3 bases from V and 13 from J, leaving 19 bases between them. CDR3 length: 13 residues. The germline V gene has CDR1 GTSNPN and CDR2 SVGIG (reference sequence). CDR3 residues: CAWSSPFTDLQHF. CDR3 DNA sequence: TGTGCCTGGAGCAGTCCGTTCACGGACTTACAGCATTTT.

The rearrangement uses TRBV2 and TRBJ1-1, with D tentatively TRBD1 (5 bases). From germline, CDR1 is SNHLY and CDR2 FYNNEI. V was cut by 6 bases and J by 4 bases, with 15 bases left in between. The CDR3 sequence is 14 residues long. CDR3 coding DNA: TGTGCCAGCAGGCACTTCAGGGAAGGCACTGAAGCTTTCTTT. Protein: CASRHFREGTEAFF. Looking up the rest from reference TRBV2 and TRBJ1-1 gives the full variable domain: EPEVTQTPSHQVTQMGQEVILRCVPISNHLYFYWYRQILGQKVEFLVSFYNNEISEKSEIFDDQFSVERPDGSNFTLKIRSTKLEDSAMYFCASRHFREGTEAFFGQGTRLTVV.

This clonotype was detected many times. CDR3 nucleotide sequence: TGTGCCAGCAGCTCCTCTAGCACCGTAGCCAAAAACATTCAGTACTTC. It is translated as CASSSSSTVAKNIQYF. V is TRBV7-2 and J is TRBJ2-4; perhaps TRBD2 as D (5 bases). Germline CDR1 and CDR2: SGHTA and FQGNSA. V was trimmed by 4 bases and J by 0 bases, leaving 13 bases between them. This CDR3 region has 16 residues. Variable domain in full (rest from reference TRBV7-2 and TRBJ2-4): GAGVSQSPSNKVTEKGKDVELRCDPISGHTALYWYRQSLGQGLEFLIYFQGNSAPDKSGLPSDRFSAERTGGSVSTLTIQRTQQEDSAVYLCASSSSSTVAKNIQYFGAGTRLSVL.